Described below is a single T cell receptor (beta chain) sequence and its context. The antigen remains unidentified. After removal of 3 bases from V and 5 bases from J, the junction contained 2 bases not matched to a gene. The CDR3 is 14 residues long. Germline V gene data show CDR1 as LGHNA and CDR2 as YNFKEQ. This sample stems from a study of cytomegalovirus exposure and HLA in healthy donors. Study-level findings and limits: TRBV6-2, TRBV6-3 and some other V segments were unresolvable in 87-base-pair reads.

It was with 60 Vbeta and 13 Jbeta primers that the PCR ran. The method was immunoSEQ multiplex PCR; TCRdb's version includes in-frame clones alone and lacks a portion of them. The sample records 99,000 or so clones, nearly 85% being singletons. The sample consisted of PBMCs. The TCR comes from a man between 18 and 29 years old in good health and CMV-seronegative. V is TRBV4-2 and J is TRBJ2-3; 10 bases line up with TRBD1. In DNA, the CDR3 is TGTGCCAGCAGCCACGGACAGGGGGTAGATACGCAGTATTTT. As protein: CASSHGQGVDTQYF.